This paragraph reports one TCR beta chain. Its antigen remains unidentified. The ends were cut back, 2 bases at V and 3 bases at J, with 14 bases in the middle. Per germline, CDR1 SGHDT and CDR2 YYEEEE. This CDR3 is built from 15 residues. The sample is drawn from a study of cytomegalovirus exposure and HLA in healthy donors. Study-level background: Inside one of the first data releases sat about 85 million unique TCRs taken from HLA-typed donors. Study results and caveats: TCR beta V segments were, for the most part, productive about 87% or about 30% of the time in an earlier analysis. Across donors, presence/absence analyses took sequencing depth to be roughly uniform.

The PCR was carried out with 60 Vbeta primers and 13 Jbeta primers. Sequenced by immunoSEQ multiplex PCR; TCRdb stores in-frame clones only, minus some. The table has about 160,000 clones, more than 80% seen once; the top ten hold 7%. The genes are TRBV5-6 and TRBJ1-1; the D gene is possibly TRBD1 (5 bases). This clonotype was obtained from a woman aged 30 to 39 in good health and CMV-seropositive. Sequencing was done on a sample of PBMCs. CDR3 amino acids: CASSFRFRGDTEAFF. The CDR3 DNA is TGTGCCAGCAGCTTTCGGTTTAGGGGTGACACTGAAGCTTTCTTT.